This T cell receptor beta chain was found in a study of blood T cells in healthy people across ages. About the research overall: The template switching approach captured approximately one barcoded beta molecule for every two T cells.

Every donor gave approximately 10 milliliters of peripheral blood. This clonotype appeared a single time. Its specificity is unknown. The CDR3 has 14 amino acids. The junction had 4 bases not matched to a gene; V was cut back by 1 base and J by 5 bases. Germline loops: CDR1 SQVTM, CDR2 ANQGSEA. The second PCR ran about 7 to 12 cycles with a sample-barcoded 5' primer and J-beta primers. CDR3-containing paired-end reads numbering at least 3 million came from each sample. Each CDR3 protein gets one entry after TCRdb re-called the 5' RACE reads with MiXCR. Of 650,000 to 800,000 distinct CDR3 sequences in the sample, 40% to 50% were seen once. Study-level findings and limits: The unknown donor CMV status may have confounded expanded clonotype changes.

The rearrangement joins TRBV29-1 to TRBJ2-2, with 7 bases matching TRBD1. Sequencing input: blood. The origin of this receptor is a man aged 55 to 70 in good health. The CDR3 loop is CSVEAYRGTGELFF. The DNA for the CDR3 is TGCAGCGTTGAAGCATACAGGGGAACCGGGGAGCTGTTTTTT.